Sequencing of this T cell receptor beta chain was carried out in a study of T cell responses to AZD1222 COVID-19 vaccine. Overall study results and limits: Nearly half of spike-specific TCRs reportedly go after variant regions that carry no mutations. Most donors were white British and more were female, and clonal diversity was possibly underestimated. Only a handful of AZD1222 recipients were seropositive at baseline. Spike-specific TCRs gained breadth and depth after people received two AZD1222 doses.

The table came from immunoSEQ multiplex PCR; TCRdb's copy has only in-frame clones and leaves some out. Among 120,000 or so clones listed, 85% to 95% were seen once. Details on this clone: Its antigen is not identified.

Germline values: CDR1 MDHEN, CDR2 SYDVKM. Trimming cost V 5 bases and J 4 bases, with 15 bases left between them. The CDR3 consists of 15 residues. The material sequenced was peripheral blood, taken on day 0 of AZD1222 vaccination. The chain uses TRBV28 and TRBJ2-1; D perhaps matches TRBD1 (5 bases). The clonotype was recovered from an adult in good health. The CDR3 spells CASSTNDRYYNEQFF. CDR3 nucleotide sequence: TGTGCCAGCAGTACCAACGACAGATATTACAATGAGCAGTTCTTC.